These T cell receptor beta chains were read from a single sample in a study of blood T cell repertoires in COVID-19. Sequencing was performed with immunoSEQ multiplex PCR; in TCRdb, only in-frame clones are kept and a portion is missing. The sample contains around 330,000 clones, 85% of which appear only once. The sequenced sample consisted of PBMCs or T cells enriched from blood (not recorded which). Receptors originate from a woman aged 25 to 45 who had been exposed to COVID-19. The CDR3 runs from the conserved cysteine through the conserved F or W.

>TRBJ1-1|TRBV10-1
CASSVGDSGGAFF
>TRBJ2-7|TRBV11-2
CASSLDTTVEQYF
>TRBJ1-2|TRBV7-2
CASSLAGGAGYGYTF
>TRBJ1-1|TRBV3-1/TRBV3-2
CASSLTGNGAFF
>TRBJ1-2|TRBV28
CASSGDRRSNYGYTF
>TRBJ2-1|TRBV27
CASSTPTGLTGNEQFF
>TRBJ2-7|TRBV9
CASLQPGTDDEQYF
>TRBJ1-3|TRBV18
CASSPGTGRNTIYF
>TRBJ1-2|TRBV19
CASSIPGGVYGYTF
>TRBJ2-4|TRBV27
CASSLQGGNIQYF
>TRBJ1-6|TRBV27
CASSLGAYDPLHF
>TRBJ1-2|TRBV5-5
CASSLGQGKDYGYTF
>TRBJ2-3|TRBV28
CASSSPNRAGDTQYF
>TRBJ1-3|TRBV5-1
CASSRGDRGGGNTIYF
>TRBJ2-7|TRBV3-1/TRBV3-2
CASSQAGTGPTYF
>TRBJ1-5|TRBV29-1
CSVDMGGNQPQHF
>TRBJ1-5|TRBV30
CAWSYPGTNSNQPQHF
>TRBJ2-3|TRBV27
CASSGTVTTDTQYF
>TRBJ1-1|TRBV20-1
CSAYRVAEAFF
>TRBJ2-2|TRBV2
CASNIAGNTGELFF
>TRBJ1-4|TRBV4-1
CASSQVGTGSEKLFF
>TRBJ2-3|TRBV19
CASSTGLAGHSTDTQYF
>TRBJ2-1|TRBV6-5
CASSSEGLAGNNEQFF
>TRBJ1-2|TRBV5-4
CASSLAGGNYGYTF
>TRBJ2-7|TRBV11-2
CASSEGQGSYEQYF
>TRBJ2-7|TRBV4-1
CASSQDGSGRVYEQYF
>TRBJ2-7|TRBV10-3
CAISDPGGEGQSSYEQYF